This T cell receptor (beta chain) was profiled in a study of T cell responses to AZD1222 COVID-19 vaccine. Assay used: immunoSEQ multiplex PCR; TCRdb lists only in-frame clones, some missing. The data hold more than 75,000 clones, with about 80% observed a single time. This CDR3 contains 12 residues. The germline CDR1 and CDR2 sequences are MNHEY and SVGAGI. Trimming stripped 6 bases from V and 4 bases from J, with 9 bases between. Study findings and constraints: Donors were chiefly white British, with a greater number of females, and clonal diversity was perhaps underestimated. Elevations in Spike-specific TCR breadth and depth followed administration of two AZD1222 doses.

Researchers grouped second doses given at about 4 or about 12 weeks into one pool. Of note for this clone: Its matching antigen is unknown.

The source material was peripheral blood, sampled 28 days after the second AZD1222 dose. V and J are TRBV6-5 and TRBJ1-1; D remains ambiguous. The source of this sequence is an adult who received the AZD1222 COVID-19 vaccine. CDR3 sequence: CASSPHVTEAFF. The CDR3 DNA reads as TGTGCCAGCAGCCCCCATGTCACTGAAGCTTTCTTT.